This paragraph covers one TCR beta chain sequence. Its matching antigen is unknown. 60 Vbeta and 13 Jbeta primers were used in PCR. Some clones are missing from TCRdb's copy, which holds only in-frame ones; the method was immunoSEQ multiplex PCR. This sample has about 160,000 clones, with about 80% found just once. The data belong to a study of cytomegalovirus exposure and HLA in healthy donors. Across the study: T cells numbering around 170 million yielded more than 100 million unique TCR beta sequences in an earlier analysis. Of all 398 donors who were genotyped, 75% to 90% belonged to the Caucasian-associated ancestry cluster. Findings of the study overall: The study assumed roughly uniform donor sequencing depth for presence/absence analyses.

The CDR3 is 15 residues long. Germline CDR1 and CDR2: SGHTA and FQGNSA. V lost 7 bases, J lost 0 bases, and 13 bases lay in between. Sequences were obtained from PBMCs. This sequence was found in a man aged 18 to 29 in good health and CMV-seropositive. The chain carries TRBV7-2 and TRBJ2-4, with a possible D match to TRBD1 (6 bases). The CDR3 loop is CASMLGGLAKNIQYF. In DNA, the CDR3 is TGTGCCAGCATGTTAGGGGGTCTAGCCAAAAACATTCAGTACTTC.